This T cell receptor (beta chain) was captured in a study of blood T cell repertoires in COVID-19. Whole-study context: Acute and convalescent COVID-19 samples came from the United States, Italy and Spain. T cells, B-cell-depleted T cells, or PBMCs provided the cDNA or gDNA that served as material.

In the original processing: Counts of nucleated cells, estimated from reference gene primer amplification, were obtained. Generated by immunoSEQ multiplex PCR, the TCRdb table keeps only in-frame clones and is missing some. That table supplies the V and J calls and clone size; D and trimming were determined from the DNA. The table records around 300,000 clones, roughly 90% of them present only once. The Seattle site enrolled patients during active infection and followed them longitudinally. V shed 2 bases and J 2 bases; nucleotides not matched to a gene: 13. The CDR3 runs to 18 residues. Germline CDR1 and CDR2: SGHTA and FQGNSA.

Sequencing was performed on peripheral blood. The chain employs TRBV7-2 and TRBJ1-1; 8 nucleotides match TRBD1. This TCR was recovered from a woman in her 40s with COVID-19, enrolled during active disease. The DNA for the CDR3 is TGTGCCAGCAGCTTAAGAATCCAGGGGGCGGGTTTAAACACTGAAGCTTTCTTT. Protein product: CASSLRIQGAGLNTEAFF.